The 6 T cell receptor beta chains below all came from one sample that was sequenced in a study of blood T cell repertoires in COVID-19. Libraries were prepared by immunoSEQ multiplex PCR; TCRdb keeps only in-frame clonotypes and omits some of them. The sample consists of about 150,000 clones, roughly 87% of them appearing once. What was sequenced was peripheral blood. Every receptor here comes from a woman aged 55 to 70 with active or convalescent COVID-19.

The chain employs TRBV4-3 and TRBJ2-7, with 9 bases that match TRBD1. J gave up 3 bases and V 0 bases, and 3 bases lay outside the gene matches. CDR1 is LGHNA, CDR2 YSLEER, per germline. CDR3 length: 15 residues. DNA of the CDR3: TGCGCCAGCAGCCAAGATCCGGGACAGGGCTACGAGCAGTACTTC. Protein: CASSQDPGQGYEQYF.

The genes are TRBV11-2 and TRBJ1-1; D remains ambiguous. V dropped 5 bases and J dropped 7 bases, with 8 bases sitting between them. Per germline, CDR1 SGHAT and CDR2 FQNNGV. The CDR3 spans 11 residues. DNA for the CDR3: TGTGCCAGCAGCCCGCTTAGTGAAGCTTTCTTT. Encoded protein: CASSPLSEAFF.

The chain carries TRBV6-5 and TRBJ2-1, with 8 bases lining up with TRBD1. CDR3 length equals 15 residues. V lost 0 bases, J lost 8 bases, and 6 bases stayed unmatched. Per germline, CDR1 MNHEY and CDR2 SVGAGI. CDR3 sequence: CASSYSAGGFDEQFF. The DNA of the CDR3 is TGTGCCAGCAGTTACTCGGCAGGGGGCTTCGATGAGCAGTTCTTC.

V is TRBV4-1 and J is TRBJ2-4; D call uncertain. The CDR3 length is 15 residues. Germline CDR1 and CDR2: MGHRA and YSYEKL. The V gene lost 1 base and the J gene lost 8 bases, with 15 bases spanning the gap. CDR3 loop: CASSQGPTGQDIQYF. CDR3 in DNA: TGCGCCAGCAGCCAAGGGCCCACTGGGCAGGACATTCAGTACTTC.

This chain links TRBV3-1 (or the pseudogene TRBV3-2) with TRBJ2-3; TRBD2 matches at 11 bases. The length of the CDR3 is 15 residues. The V gene end was trimmed by 8 bases and the J gene end by 2 bases; junction bases not matched to a gene: 6. Germline V CDR1 and CDR2: LGHDT, YNNKEL (reference sequence). The CDR3 DNA reads TGTGCCAGCCTAGCTAGCGGGGGGTTCACAGATACGCAGTATTTT. Translation gives CASLASGGFTDTQYF.

In its sample, this clone was seen once. This sequence joins TRBV11-2 and TRBJ1-2; 7 nucleotides agree with TRBD1. Unmatched junction bases numbered 8, after V lost 5 bases and J lost 5 bases. There are 14 residues in the CDR3. The germline V gene has CDR1 SGHAT and CDR2 FQNNGV. CDR3 DNA sequence: TGTGCCAGCAGCCCTGGGACAGCTGCTTATGGCTACACCTTC. Protein: CASSPGTAAYGYTF.